The 21 T cell receptor beta chains given below trace back to one sample, sequenced in a study of Graves' ophthalmopathy and Graves' hyperthyroidism. Beta-chain TCR CDR3 regions were amplified from RNA transcripts. An opening RT-PCR round employed HTBI primers and preceded a second-round multiplex PCR. In TCRdb, the multiplex PCR reads were re-called with MiXCR into one record per CDR3 protein. The sample shows 450,000 to 600,000 distinct CDR3 sequences, approximately 35% of them seen only once. Sequencing input: peripheral blood or thyroid tissue (not recorded which). The source of these receptors is an adult man with Graves' hyperthyroidism.

V usage is TRBV7-2 and J usage is TRBJ2-2; D remains unclear. Germline CDR1 is SGHTA and CDR2 is FQGNSA. The V end lost 3 bases, the J end lost 4 bases, and 12 bases lay between the germline ends. This CDR3 has 15 amino acids. The CDR3 nucleotides are TGTGCCAGCAGCTTGTTGGATATGGGCACCGGGGAGCTGTTTTTT. Translating gives CASSLLDMGTGELFF.

V and J are TRBV10-1 and TRBJ2-1; 8 bases map to TRBD2. This CDR3 is built from 15 residues. V lost 6 bases to trimming and J lost 4 bases; unmatched junction nucleotides: 8. The germline V gene has CDR1 WNHNN and CDR2 SYGVQD (reference sequence). CDR3 protein: CASSPGGSPYNEQFF. CDR3 coding DNA: TGCGCCAGCAGCCCGGGGGGGTCTCCATACAATGAGCAGTTCTTC.

Ten or more counts support this clonotype. The CDR3 nucleotides are TGTGCCAGCAGCATGGGACTAGCAGGAGAGACCCAGTACTTC. This gives the protein CASSMGLAGETQYF. The chain joins TRBV5-8 to TRBJ2-5; 9 bases are shared with TRBD2. The V gene end was trimmed by 4 bases and the J gene end by 4 bases; junction bases not matched to a gene: 5. From germline, CDR1 is SGHTS and CDR2 YDEGEE. The CDR3 is made up of 14 amino acids.

This clonotype has ten or more counts. This chain uses TRBV19 with TRBJ1-5; D unresolved. Trimming cost V 2 bases and J 1 base, with 3 bases left between them. Germline V gives CDR1 LNHDA, CDR2 SQIVND (reference sequence). CDR3 size: 13 residues. Here the CDR3 DNA reads TGTGCCAGTAGTATACAGAGCAATCAGCCCCAGCATTTT. Protein: CASSIQSNQPQHF. The whole variable domain, filled in from reference TRBV19 and TRBJ1-5, reads DGGITQSPKYLFRKEGQNVTLSCEQNLNHDAMYWYRQDPGQGLRLIYYSQIVNDFQKGDIAEGYSVSREKKESFPLTVTSAQKNPTAFYLCASSIQSNQPQHFGDGTRLSIL.

The chain is built from TRBV27 and TRBJ1-1, with 11 nucleotides matching TRBD1. Trimming cost V 5 bases and J 1 base; bases outside gene matches: 3. Germline-derived CDR1 and CDR2 are MNHEY and SMNVEV (reference sequence). This CDR3 contains 15 residues. The CDR3 DNA reads TGTGCCAGCAGTCCAGGACAGGGGGCGAACACTGAAGCTTTCTTT. This codes for CASSPGQGANTEAFF.

This clonotype was seen many times. The CDR3 region has the DNA TGTGCCATCTCAGCGTCGTATGGCTACACCTTC. Translation: CAISASYGYTF. The V call is TRBV10-3, the J call TRBJ1-2; D ambiguous. Germline-derived CDR1 and CDR2 are ENHRY and SYGVKD. The V gene lost 8 bases and the J gene lost 5 bases, with 9 bases spanning the gap. The CDR3 contains 11 residues.

This clonotype was observed a few times. The chain has TRBV25-1 and TRBJ1-6; 9 nucleotides line up with TRBD1. Germline V gene lookup returns CDR1 MGHDK and CDR2 SYGVNS. V dropped 6 bases and J dropped 6; count of bases not matched to a gene: 6. The CDR3 is 15 amino acids. The CDR3 DNA reads TGTGCCAGCAGGGGTCCGGGACAGGGTAATTCACCCCTCCACTTT. Its translation: CASRGPGQGNSPLHF.

Many counts were recorded for this clonotype. The rearrangement links TRBV5-1 to TRBJ1-2, with a weak D call TRBD1 (6 bases). The germline CDR1 and CDR2 sequences are SGHRS and YFSETQ. The CDR3 runs to 14 residues. The ends were cut back, 3 bases at V and 8 bases at J, with 17 bases in the middle. The CDR3 spells CASSWTSGESGYTF. In DNA form, the CDR3 reads TGCGCCAGCAGCTGGACCTCAGGGGAGTCCGGCTACACCTTC.

The rearrangement uses TRBV29-1 and TRBJ2-5; possible D gene TRBD1, 6 bases. The CDR3 has 14 amino acids. The V end lost 0 bases, the J end lost 7 bases, and 15 bases lay between the germline ends. Germline CDR1 reads SQVTM; CDR2 reads ANQGSEA. The CDR3 spells CSVEDYSAGVTQYF. The CDR3 DNA sequence: TGCAGCGTTGAAGATTATTCCGCAGGGGTGACCCAGTACTTC.

This clonotype has ten or more counts. The V call is TRBV7-6, the J call TRBJ2-5; TRBD2 is a possible D gene (5 bases). V lost 3 bases, J lost 3 bases, and 11 bases lay in between. Germline V lookup: CDR1 SGHVS, CDR2 FNYEAQ. The CDR3 has 14 residues. This CDR3 is CASSLAGAKETQYF. In DNA, the CDR3 is TGTGCCAGCAGCTTGGCGGGCGCCAAAGAGACCCAGTACTTC.

This clonotype was counted at least ten times. The rearrangement links TRBV7-9 to TRBJ2-7; the match to TRBD2 covers 7 bases. Germline V CDR1 and CDR2: SEHNR, FQNEAQ (reference sequence). V lost 1 base and J lost 12; bases outside the gene matches: 6. The CDR3 is 12 amino acids. CDR3 amino acids: CASSLDSLAPYF. CDR3 DNA: TGTGCCAGCAGCTTAGATTCACTAGCGCCGTACTTC.

Here the CDR3 reads CATGDRGRGEQFF. The CDR3 bases are TGTGCCACCGGCGACAGGGGGCGAGGTGAGCAGTTCTTC. The chain carries TRBV24-1 and TRBJ2-1; 10 bases line up with TRBD1. Trimming cost V 9 bases and J 9 bases; bases outside gene matches: 7. Per the germline V gene, CDR1 is KGHDR and CDR2 is SFDVKD. The CDR3 contains 13 residues.

Many counts were recorded for this clonotype. The chain couples TRBV13 to TRBJ1-4; D is unclear. V lost 5 bases to trimming and J lost 12 bases, with 19 bases between them. The CDR3 is made up of 14 amino acids. Germline V gene sequence: CDR1 PRHDT, CDR2 FYEKMQ (reference sequence). The CDR3 bases are TGTGCCAGCAGCAACCGGGCCCACGCGGGAGAACTGTTTTTT. This translates into CASSNRAHAGELFF.

This clonotype has at least ten counts. The chain combines TRBV24-1 with TRBJ2-3; tentative D call: TRBD2 (6 bases). CDR1 and CDR2 (germline): KGHDR, SFDVKD. The CDR3 sequence is 12 residues long. The V end was cut by 8 bases, the J end by 9 bases, with 14 bases between. The CDR3 region is CATTLREETQYF. The CDR3 DNA follows: TGTGCCACCACGTTGAGGGAGGAAACGCAGTATTTT.

In this sample, this clonotype turned up many times. V usage is TRBV19 and J usage is TRBJ2-6; D remains unclear. Trimming stripped 4 bases from V and 0 bases from J, with 16 bases between. Germline V lookup: CDR1 LNHDA, CDR2 SQIVND (reference sequence). The CDR3 consists of 18 residues. The CDR3 reads CASSSWAQDPSGANVLTF. In nucleotides, the CDR3 is TGTGCCAGTAGTAGTTGGGCGCAGGACCCCTCTGGGGCCAACGTCCTGACTTTC. The whole variable domain, remainder taken from reference TRBV19 and TRBJ2-6, is DGGITQSPKYLFRKEGQNVTLSCEQNLNHDAMYWYRQDPGQGLRLIYYSQIVNDFQKGDIAEGYSVSREKKESFPLTVTSAQKNPTAFYLCASSSWAQDPSGANVLTFGAGSRLTVL.

The chain couples TRBV7-9 to TRBJ1-2, with TRBD1 as a possible D gene (5 bases). Trimming left V 2 bases short and J 12 bases short, with 19 bases between. The CDR3 sequence is 14 residues long. The germline gives CDR1 SEHNR, CDR2 FQNEAQ (reference sequence). CDR3 sequence reads: CASSLHGTTQEHTF. The CDR3 DNA reads TGTGCCAGCAGCTTACACGGGACTACTCAGGAGCACACCTTC.

The chain has TRBV20-1 and TRBJ2-7; D remains ambiguous. CDR1 DFQATT and CDR2 SNEGSKA come from the germline V gene (reference sequence). Trimming removed 3 bases at V and 4 bases at J, with 13 bases between. The CDR3 runs to 13 residues. The CDR3 DNA reads as TGCAGTGCTAGGTATCTAGTCCCTTACGAGCAGTACTTC. It is translated as CSARYLVPYEQYF.

This clonotype was seen once. The junction does not match germline at one end; this may be a read error. In DNA, the CDR3 is TGCGCCAGCAGCTCCGAGATGGTGATGACCTACGAGCAGTACTTC. Residues: CASSSEMVMTYEQYF. V and J are TRBV5-5 and TRBJ2-7; D remains unclear. The CDR3 length is 15 residues. CDR1 is SGHKS and CDR2 is YYEKEE in the germline V gene (reference sequence).

The chain combines TRBV10-3 with TRBJ2-5; the match to TRBD2 covers 10 bases. V dropped 7 bases and J dropped 5; count of bases not matched to a gene: 7. CDR1 ENHRY and CDR2 SYGVKD come from the germline V gene. The CDR3 is made up of 14 amino acids. The CDR3 DNA follows: TGTGCCATCAAACCAGCGGGGGGGGCTGAGACCCAGTACTTC. As protein: CAIKPAGGAETQYF.

For this clonotype: A single base separates this from a much larger clone, so it may be a read error. J is TRBJ1-1 and V is TRBV12-3 or TRBV12-4; D might be TRBD1 (5 bases). This CDR3 has 13 residues. The CDR3 region is CVSSTTRSGKAFF. The CDR3 region has the DNA TGTGTCAGCAGTACTACACGATCAGGGAAAGCTTTCTTT.

The rearrangement uses TRBV5-1 and TRBJ2-7, with 12 bases that match TRBD2. The J call may be wrong; the DNA end is better matched by TRBJ2-1. In germline, CDR1 is SGHRS, CDR2 YFSETQ. The CDR3 runs to 15 residues. CDR3 in amino acids: CASSLASGGAEEQFF. The CDR3 DNA sequence: TGCGCCAGCAGCTTGGCTAGCGGGGGGGCGGAGGAGCAGTTCTTC.